This T cell receptor (beta chain) was documented in a study of cytomegalovirus exposure and HLA in healthy donors. Overall study results and limits: Most TCRs appeared rarely, but some public TCRs recurred in many donors.

A word on this clone: Its target is not known.

From the approximately 120-subject validation cohort, which was separate from the roughly 610-subject first cohort, the donors were drawn. Sequencing used immunoSEQ multiplex PCR; TCRdb keeps in-frame clones, though not all of them. The sample yields fewer than 200,000 clones, 85% seen once. The TCR was taken from a man between 18 and 29 years old in good health and CMV-seropositive. What was sequenced was PBMCs.

CDR3 protein: CASSQDRSGANVLTF. The CDR3, as DNA: TGTGCCAGCAGCCAAGATCGGTCTGGGGCCAACGTCCTGACTTTC. The chain has TRBV4-2 and TRBJ2-6; D remains unclear. Trimming removed 0 bases from V and 1 base from J, with 4 bases in between. Germline V gene lookup returns CDR1 LGHNA and CDR2 YNFKEQ. The CDR3 covers 15 residues.